The 15 T cell receptor beta chains below were found in one sample sequenced in a study of blood T cell repertoires in COVID-19 (dated by TCRdb to 2019 to 2021). The protocol used for the library was the immunoSEQ multiplex PCR assay. This immuneACCESS table, as held by TCRdb, lists in-frame sequences with V and J called but not all clones. Of the missing ones, under half trace to an unresolved V gene in checked studies; the others have no known cause. For this sample there are some 220,000 clones; more than 80% appear just once. Roughly 1.3% of the sample lies in the top ten. Sequenced sample: peripheral blood. The receptors originated from a woman in her 30s with COVID-19, enrolled during active disease.

The chain couples TRBV15 to TRBJ2-6; 7 positions agree with TRBD1. Germline loops: CDR1 LNHNV, CDR2 YYDKDF (reference sequence). Trimming at V came to 5 bases and at J to 2 bases, leaving 6 bases not matched to a gene. The CDR3 sequence is 16 residues long. The DNA of the CDR3 is TGTGCCACCAGCGCCGACAGGGCTACTGGGGCCAACGTCCTGACTTTC. Amino acid sequence: CATSADRATGANVLTF.

The rearrangement links TRBV21-1 to TRBJ2-4; the table's D call of TRBD1 was not tested on the DNA. TRBV21-1 is an annotated pseudogene. The CDR3 loop spans 17 amino acids. CDR3 sequence: CASSKAGAGLAKNIQYF. Written as DNA, the CDR3 is TGTGCCAGCAGCAAAGCGGGGGCAGGGTTAGCCAAAAACATTCAGTACTTC.

This clone was counted a few times. The rearrangement uses TRBV2 and TRBJ2-1, with 9 nucleotides matching TRBD2. The CDR3 has 18 amino acids. The germline V gene has CDR1 SNHLY and CDR2 FYNNEI. V shed 6 bases, J shed 7 bases, and the junction held 19 bases outside the gene matches. The CDR3, as DNA: TGTGCCAGCAGCCTGGAGGGTGCACGCCCGGCGGGGGGGAATGAGCAGTTCTTC. It is translated as CASSLEGARPAGGNEQFF.

The chain links TRBV7-3 to TRBJ2-2, with TRBD2 matching over 10 bases. V was pared by 3 bases and J by 4 bases, with 2 bases of the junction left unmatched. Germline V CDR1 and CDR2: SGHTA, FQGTGA. CDR3 length: 15 residues. CDR3 DNA: TGTGCCAGCAGCTTTAGCGGGGGGTTCACCGGGGAGCTGTTTTTT. It yields the protein CASSFSGGFTGELFF.

This chain links TRBV7-2 with TRBJ2-7, with 11 bases identical to TRBD2. V gave up 3 bases and J gave up 7 bases; unmatched junction bases: 11. There are 16 residues in the CDR3. CDR1 is SGHTA, CDR2 FQGNSA, per germline. Here the CDR3 DNA reads TGTGCCAGCAGCTTCGACAGACTAGCGGGGCTCGGGGAGCAGTACTTC. The encoded protein is CASSFDRLAGLGEQYF.

The chain employs TRBV29-1 and TRBJ2-5, with 10 bases matching TRBD1. Germline assignment: CDR1 SQVTM and CDR2 ANQGSEA. V shed 4 bases and J 1 base; nucleotides not matched to a gene: 6. CDR3 length: 15 residues. The CDR3 sequence is CSVAYGTGVQETQYF. The DNA of the CDR3 is TGCAGCGTTGCCTACGGGACAGGGGTCCAAGAGACCCAGTACTTC.

This sequence joins TRBV7-2 and TRBJ2-1; 14 bases match TRBD2. The germline CDR1 and CDR2 sequences are SGHTA and FQGNSA. J was trimmed by 15 bases and V by 2 bases; bases with no gene match: 9. The CDR3 covers 15 residues. This chain's CDR3 is CASSLQGLAGVLGFF. In DNA form, the CDR3 reads TGTGCCAGCAGCTTACAGGGACTAGCGGGAGTACTAGGGTTCTTC.

The rearrangement links TRBV19 to TRBJ2-2; D might be TRBD2 (6 bases). CDR3 length equals 14 residues. V dropped 8 bases and J dropped 4 bases, with 14 bases sitting between them. Germline V gene sequence: CDR1 LNHDA, CDR2 SQIVND (reference sequence). CDR3 DNA sequence: TGTGCCAGTGAGTTTCGGGGGTTCACCGGGGAGCTGTTTTTT. Its protein is CASEFRGFTGELFF.

The gene calls are TRBV5-1 and TRBJ1-2, with unresolved D. Trimming cost V 3 bases and J 7 bases, with 13 bases left between them. The germline CDR1 and CDR2 sequences are SGHRS and YFSETQ. The CDR3 runs 13 residues. The CDR3 nucleotides are TGCGCCAGCAGCTGGGAGTCCAGTGGTGGCTACACCTTC. It encodes CASSWESSGGYTF.

The chain carries TRBV2 and TRBJ1-2; TRBD1 is a possible D gene (5 bases). Between the trimmed V and J ends, which lost 6 bases and 4 bases, there was a span of 12 bases. The CDR3 sequence is 13 residues long. Per the germline V gene, CDR1 is SNHLY and CDR2 is FYNNEI. CDR3 residues: CASSNDRLYGYTF. For the CDR3, the DNA is TGTGCCAGCAGCAACGACAGACTCTATGGCTACACCTTC. Drawing the rest from reference TRBV2 and TRBJ1-2, the complete variable domain is EPEVTQTPSHQVTQMGQEVILRCVPISNHLYFYWYRQILGQKVEFLVSFYNNEISEKSEIFDDQFSVERPDGSNFTLKIRSTKLEDSAMYFCASSNDRLYGYTFGSGTRLTVV.

The rearrangement links TRBV29-1 to TRBJ1-4, with 7 bases fitting TRBD1. The V and J ends lost 7 bases and 4 bases, in that order; junction bases with no gene match: 9. The CDR3 is 14 residues long. Looked up from germline, CDR1 is SQVTM and CDR2 is ANQGSEA. The CDR3 sequence is CSAVYRGDNEKLFF. DNA of the CDR3: TGCAGCGCAGTATACAGGGGCGATAATGAAAAACTGTTTTTT. The full variable domain, rest sourced from reference TRBV29-1 and TRBJ1-4, is SAVISQKPSRDICQRGTSLTIQCQVDSQVTMMFWYRQQPGQSLTLIATANQGSEATYESGFVIDKFPISRPNLTFSTLTVSNMSPEDSSIYLCSAVYRGDNEKLFFGSGTQLSVL.

CDR3 nucleotides: TGTGCCAGCAGCGTCGGGACTACCGCTCCCTACGAGCAGTACTTC. Its translation: CASSVGTTAPYEQYF. The V and J genes are TRBV9 and TRBJ2-7; 7 bases are shared with TRBD2. The germline V gene encodes CDR1 SGDLS and CDR2 YYNGEE. The CDR3 is 15 amino acids. With 2 bases clipped from V and 2 bases from J, the junction kept 7 bases outside the gene matches.

The CDR3 spells CASSPVGNQPQHF. The CDR3 DNA follows: TGTGCCAGCAGCCCCGTTGGCAATCAGCCCCAGCATTTT. The chain uses TRBV6-6 and TRBJ1-5; no clear D gene. The CDR3 extends over 13 amino acids. Trimming left V 6 bases short and J 2 bases short, with 8 bases between. The germline CDR1 and CDR2 sequences are MNHNY and SVGAGI (reference sequence).

This chain uses TRBV6-2 or TRBV6-3 with TRBJ2-1; 7 nucleotides agree with TRBD2. Germline V lookup: CDR1 MNHEY, CDR2 SVGEGT. This CDR3 region has 14 residues. J was trimmed by 7 bases and V by 4 bases; bases with no gene match: 7. The CDR3 region is CASSFVGGQNEQFF. DNA of the CDR3: TGTGCCAGCAGTTTCGTGGGAGGGCAGAATGAGCAGTTCTTC.

The chain links TRBV12-3 or TRBV12-4 to TRBJ1-5; no reliable D call. The CDR3 contains 13 residues. V lost 1 base, J lost 6 bases, and 7 bases lay in between. The chain's CDR3 is CASSLGAGQPQHF. CDR3 bases: TGTGCCAGCAGTTTAGGGGCCGGTCAGCCCCAGCATTTT.